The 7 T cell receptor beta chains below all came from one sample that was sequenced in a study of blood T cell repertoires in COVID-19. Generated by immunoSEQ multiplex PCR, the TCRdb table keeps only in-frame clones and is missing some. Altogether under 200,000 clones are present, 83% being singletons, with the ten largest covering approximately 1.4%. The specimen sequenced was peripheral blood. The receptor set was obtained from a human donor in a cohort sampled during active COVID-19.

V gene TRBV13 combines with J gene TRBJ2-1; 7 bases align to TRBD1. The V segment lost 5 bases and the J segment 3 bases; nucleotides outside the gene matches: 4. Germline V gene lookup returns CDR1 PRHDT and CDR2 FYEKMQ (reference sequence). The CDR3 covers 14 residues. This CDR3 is CASSRDRFYNEQFF. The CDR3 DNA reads TGTGCCAGCAGCCGGGACAGATTCTACAATGAGCAGTTCTTC.

The CDR3 reads CASSEGTGYYEQYF. Written as DNA, the CDR3 is TGTGCCAGCAGTGAAGGGACTGGATACTACGAGCAGTACTTC. The V call is TRBV2, the J call TRBJ2-7; D is possibly TRBD2 (5 bases). The V gene lost 1 base and the J gene lost 3 bases, with 10 bases spanning the gap. The CDR3 spans 14 residues. Per germline, CDR1 SNHLY and CDR2 FYNNEI.

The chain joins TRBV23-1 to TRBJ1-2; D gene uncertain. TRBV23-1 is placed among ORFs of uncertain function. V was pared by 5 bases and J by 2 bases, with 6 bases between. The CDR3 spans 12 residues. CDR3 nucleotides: TGCGCCAGCAGTAGAGGGAACTATGGCTACACCTTC. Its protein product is CASSRGNYGYTF.

The CDR3 here is CASSIGSRGTNQPQHF. The CDR3 DNA sequence: TGTGCCAGTAGTATAGGAAGCAGGGGGACGAATCAGCCCCAGCATTTT. The genes are TRBV19 and TRBJ1-5; 7 bases map to TRBD1. Germline lookup yields CDR1 LNHDA and CDR2 SQIVND (reference sequence). The J segment lost 4 bases and the V segment lost 1 base, leaving 7 bases of the junction unmatched. The CDR3 length is 16 residues.

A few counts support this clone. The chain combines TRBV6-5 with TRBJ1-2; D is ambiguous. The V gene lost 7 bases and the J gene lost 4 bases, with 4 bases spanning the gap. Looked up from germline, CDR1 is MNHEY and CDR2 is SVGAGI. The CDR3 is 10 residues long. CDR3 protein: CASMSYGYTF. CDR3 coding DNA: TGTGCCAGCATGAGCTATGGCTACACCTTC.

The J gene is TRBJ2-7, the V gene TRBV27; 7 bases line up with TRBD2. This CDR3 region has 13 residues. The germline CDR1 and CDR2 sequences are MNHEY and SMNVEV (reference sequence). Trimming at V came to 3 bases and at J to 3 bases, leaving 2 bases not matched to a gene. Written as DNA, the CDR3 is TGTGCCAGCAGTTTCTCGGGGGGCTACGAGCAGTACTTC. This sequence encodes CASSFSGGYEQYF.

The CDR3 spells CASSDGQGAAFF. The CDR3 nucleotides are TGTGCCAGCAGCGACGGACAGGGGGCGGCTTTCTTT. The chain carries TRBV9 and TRBJ1-1, with 11 bases aligning to TRBD1. CDR3 size: 12 residues. The J segment lost 11 bases and the V segment lost 3 bases, leaving 3 bases of the junction unmatched. The germline V gene has CDR1 SGDLS and CDR2 YYNGEE.